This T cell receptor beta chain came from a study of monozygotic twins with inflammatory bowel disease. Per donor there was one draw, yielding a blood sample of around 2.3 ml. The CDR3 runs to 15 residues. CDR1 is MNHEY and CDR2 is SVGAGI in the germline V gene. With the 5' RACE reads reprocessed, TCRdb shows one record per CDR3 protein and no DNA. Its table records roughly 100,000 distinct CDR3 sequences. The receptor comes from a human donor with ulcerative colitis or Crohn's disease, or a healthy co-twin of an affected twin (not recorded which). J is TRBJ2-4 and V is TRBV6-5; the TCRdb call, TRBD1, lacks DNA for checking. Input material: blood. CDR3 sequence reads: CASSYSTGSQNIQYF.